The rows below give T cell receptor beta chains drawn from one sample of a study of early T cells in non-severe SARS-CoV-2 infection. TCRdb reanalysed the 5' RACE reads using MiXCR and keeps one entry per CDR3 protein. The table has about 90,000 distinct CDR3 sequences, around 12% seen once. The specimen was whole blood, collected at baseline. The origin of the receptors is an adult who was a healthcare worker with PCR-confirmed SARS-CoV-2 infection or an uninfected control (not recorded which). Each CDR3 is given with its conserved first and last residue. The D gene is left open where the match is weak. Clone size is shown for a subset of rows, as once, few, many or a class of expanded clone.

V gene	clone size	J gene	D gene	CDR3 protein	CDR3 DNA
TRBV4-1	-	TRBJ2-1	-	CASGIPQGWKFF	TGCGCCAGCGGAATACCACAGGGATGGAAGTTCTTC
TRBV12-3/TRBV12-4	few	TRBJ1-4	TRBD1	CASSTSTGYNEKLFF	TGTGCCAGCAGCACATCGACAGGGTATAATGAAAAACTGTTTTTT
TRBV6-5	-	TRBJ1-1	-	CASWASPLNTEAFF	TGTGCCAGCTGGGCCTCCCCATTAAACACTGAAGCTTTCTTT
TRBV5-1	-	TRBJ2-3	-	CASSPEGASTDTQYF	TGCGCCAGCAGCCCTGAGGGTGCCAGCACAGATACGCAGTATTTT
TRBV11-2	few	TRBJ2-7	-	CASSLVGTHYEQYF	TGTGCCAGCAGCTTAGTGGGGACACACTACGAGCAGTACTTC
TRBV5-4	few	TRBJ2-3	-	CASSLVGRGSTDTQYF	TGTGCCAGCAGCTTGGTGGGTCGGGGGAGCACAGATACGCAGTATTTT
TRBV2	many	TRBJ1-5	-	CASSEQGNQPQHF	TGTGCCAGCAGTGAACAGGGCAATCAGCCCCAGCATTTT
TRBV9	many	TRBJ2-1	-	CASSPKLYNEQFF	TGTGCCAGCAGCCCGAAGCTGTACAATGAGCAGTTCTTC
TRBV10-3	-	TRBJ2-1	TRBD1	CAISLGQGNEQFF	TGTGCCATCAGCCTCGGACAGGGCAATGAGCAGTTCTTC
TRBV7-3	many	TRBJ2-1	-	CASSSPTGGSRRYNEQFF	TGTGCCAGCAGCTCCCCAACCGGGGGCTCCAGAAGATACAATGAGCAGTTCTTC
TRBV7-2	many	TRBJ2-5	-	CASSFDSKETQYF	TGTGCCAGCAGCTTCGACTCAAAAGAGACCCAGTACTTC
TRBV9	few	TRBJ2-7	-	CAPPGADQTSYEQYF	TGTGCCCCCCCCGGGGCGGACCAAACCTCCTACGAGCAGTACTTC
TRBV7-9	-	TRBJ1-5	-	CASRFGGDQPQHF	TGTGCCAGCAGGTTCGGAGGAGATCAGCCCCAGCATTTT
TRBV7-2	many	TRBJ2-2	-	CASSLRAGSSGELFF	TGTGCCAGCAGCCTAAGGGCGGGATCTTCCGGGGAGCTGTTTTTT
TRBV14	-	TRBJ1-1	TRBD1	CASSQDLLQGLNTEAFF	TGTGCCAGCAGCCAAGATCTCCTACAGGGGTTGAACACTGAAGCTTTCTTT
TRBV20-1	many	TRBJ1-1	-	CSARVGQGTEAFF	TGCAGTGCTAGAGTGGGGCAGGGCACTGAAGCTTTCTTT
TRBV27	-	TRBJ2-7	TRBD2	CASSLTIAGGPYEQYF	TGTGCCAGCAGTTTGACCATAGCGGGAGGGCCCTACGAGCAGTACTTC
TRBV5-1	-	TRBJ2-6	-	CASSLPRDGGANVLTF	TGCGCCAGCAGCCTACCCCGGGACGGCGGGGCCAACGTCCTGACTTTC
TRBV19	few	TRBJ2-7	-	CASSIEEGPYEQYF	TGTGCCAGTAGTATAGAGGAGGGACCCTACGAGCAGTACTTC
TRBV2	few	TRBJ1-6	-	CASSEKGLASPLHF	TGTGCCAGCAGTGAAAAGGGTCTCGCCTCACCCCTCCACTTT
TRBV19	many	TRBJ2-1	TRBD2	CASSLDGTSGNYEQFF	TGTGCCAGTAGTCTGGACGGGACTAGCGGGAACTATGAGCAGTTCTTC
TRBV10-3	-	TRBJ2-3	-	CAITEGNYPDTQYF	TGTGCCATCACCGAGGGTAATTATCCAGATACGCAGTATTTT
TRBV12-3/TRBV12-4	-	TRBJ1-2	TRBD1	CASILTGGEWNGYTF	TGTGCCAGCATCTTGACAGGGGGCGAATGGAATGGCTACACCTTC
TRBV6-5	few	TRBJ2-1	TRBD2	CASSRTVLAGGGNEQFF	TGTGCCAGCAGCCGTACTGTGCTAGCGGGAGGTGGCAATGAGCAGTTCTTC
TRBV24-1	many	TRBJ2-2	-	CATSDPGRPIGGELFF	TGTGCCACCAGTGACCCCGGGCGCCCAATCGGCGGGGAGCTGTTTTTT
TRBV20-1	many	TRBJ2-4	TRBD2	CSARLTSGGYIQYF	TGCAGTGCTCGCCTGACTAGCGGGGGTTACATTCAGTACTTC
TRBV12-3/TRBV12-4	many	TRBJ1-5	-	CASSPSGGTNQPQHF	TGTGCCAGCAGTCCGTCGGGGGGGACCAATCAGCCCCAGCATTTT
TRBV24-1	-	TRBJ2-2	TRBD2	CATSDPVAGPNTGELFF	TGTGCCACCAGTGATCCGGTAGCGGGACCGAACACCGGGGAGCTGTTTTTT
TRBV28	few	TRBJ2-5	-	CASSWETEQETQYF	TGTGCCAGCAGCTGGGAGACAGAACAAGAGACCCAGTACTTC
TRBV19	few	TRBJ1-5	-	CASSIGGAGVQPQHF	TGTGCCAGTAGTATAGGAGGAGCGGGAGTTCAGCCCCAGCATTTT
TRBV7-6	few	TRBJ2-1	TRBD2	CASSSSGRVYNEQFF	TGTGCCAGCAGCTCTAGCGGGAGGGTTTACAATGAGCAGTTCTTC
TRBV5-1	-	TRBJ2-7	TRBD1	CASSLRGQDEQYF	TGCGCCAGCAGCTTAAGGGGGCAGGACGAGCAGTACTTC
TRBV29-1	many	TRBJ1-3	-	CSAQRGISGNTIYF	TGCAGCGCCCAAAGGGGGATTTCTGGAAACACCATATATTTT
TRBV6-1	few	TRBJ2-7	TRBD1	CASSVRDRGLGSYEQYF	TGTGCCAGCAGTGTCCGGGACAGGGGGCTTGGGTCCTACGAGCAGTACTTC
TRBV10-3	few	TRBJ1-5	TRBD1	CAISSDRDNQPQHF	TGTGCCATCAGTTCAGACAGGGATAATCAGCCCCAGCATTTT
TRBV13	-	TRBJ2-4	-	CASSLGDTPSDIHYF	TGTGCCAGCAGCTTAGGCGACACCCCTTCAGACATTCATTACTTC
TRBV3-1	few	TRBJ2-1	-	CASSQDLAGLYNEQFF	TGTGCCAGCAGCCAAGACTTGGCGGGTCTTTACAATGAGCAGTTCTTC
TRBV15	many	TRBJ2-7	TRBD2	CATSRDLVLAGGSEQYF	TGTGCCACCAGCAGGGATCTCGTCCTAGCGGGAGGTAGTGAGCAGTACTTC
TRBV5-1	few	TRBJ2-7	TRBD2	CASSLTSGHLSYEQYF	TGCGCCAGCAGCTTGACTAGCGGGCATCTGTCCTACGAGCAGTACTTC
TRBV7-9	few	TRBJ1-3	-	CASSYRVGNTIYF	TGTGCCAGCAGCTACAGGGTTGGAAACACCATATATTTT
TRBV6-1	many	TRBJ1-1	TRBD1	CASSAGTDTEAFF	TGTGCCAGCAGTGCTGGGACAGACACTGAAGCTTTCTTT
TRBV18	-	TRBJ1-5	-	CASSPRRVSNQPQHF	TGTGCCAGCTCACCGCGGAGAGTTAGCAATCAGCCCCAGCATTTT
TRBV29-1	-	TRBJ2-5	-	CSASTIQETQYF	TGCAGCGCCTCGACTATCCAAGAGACCCAGTACTTC
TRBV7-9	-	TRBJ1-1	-	CASSHPPTTLMNTEAFF	TGTGCCAGCAGCCATCCACCCACGACACTCATGAACACTGAAGCTTTCTTT
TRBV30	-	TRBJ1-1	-	CAWSVTLLLQGEGTEAFF	TGTGCCTGGAGTGTAACCCTCCTACTACAGGGAGAAGGGACTGAAGCTTTCTTT
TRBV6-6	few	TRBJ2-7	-	CASSMGASNRVEQYF	TGTGCCAGCAGTATGGGGGCCAGCAACAGGGTCGAGCAGTACTTC
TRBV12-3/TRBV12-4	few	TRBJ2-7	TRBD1	CASSLTDGQGRNEQYF	TGTGCCAGCAGTCTTACTGACGGACAGGGGAGGAACGAGCAGTACTTC
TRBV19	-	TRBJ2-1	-	CASSVYNEQFF	TGTGCCAGTAGTGTCTATAATGAGCAGTTCTTC